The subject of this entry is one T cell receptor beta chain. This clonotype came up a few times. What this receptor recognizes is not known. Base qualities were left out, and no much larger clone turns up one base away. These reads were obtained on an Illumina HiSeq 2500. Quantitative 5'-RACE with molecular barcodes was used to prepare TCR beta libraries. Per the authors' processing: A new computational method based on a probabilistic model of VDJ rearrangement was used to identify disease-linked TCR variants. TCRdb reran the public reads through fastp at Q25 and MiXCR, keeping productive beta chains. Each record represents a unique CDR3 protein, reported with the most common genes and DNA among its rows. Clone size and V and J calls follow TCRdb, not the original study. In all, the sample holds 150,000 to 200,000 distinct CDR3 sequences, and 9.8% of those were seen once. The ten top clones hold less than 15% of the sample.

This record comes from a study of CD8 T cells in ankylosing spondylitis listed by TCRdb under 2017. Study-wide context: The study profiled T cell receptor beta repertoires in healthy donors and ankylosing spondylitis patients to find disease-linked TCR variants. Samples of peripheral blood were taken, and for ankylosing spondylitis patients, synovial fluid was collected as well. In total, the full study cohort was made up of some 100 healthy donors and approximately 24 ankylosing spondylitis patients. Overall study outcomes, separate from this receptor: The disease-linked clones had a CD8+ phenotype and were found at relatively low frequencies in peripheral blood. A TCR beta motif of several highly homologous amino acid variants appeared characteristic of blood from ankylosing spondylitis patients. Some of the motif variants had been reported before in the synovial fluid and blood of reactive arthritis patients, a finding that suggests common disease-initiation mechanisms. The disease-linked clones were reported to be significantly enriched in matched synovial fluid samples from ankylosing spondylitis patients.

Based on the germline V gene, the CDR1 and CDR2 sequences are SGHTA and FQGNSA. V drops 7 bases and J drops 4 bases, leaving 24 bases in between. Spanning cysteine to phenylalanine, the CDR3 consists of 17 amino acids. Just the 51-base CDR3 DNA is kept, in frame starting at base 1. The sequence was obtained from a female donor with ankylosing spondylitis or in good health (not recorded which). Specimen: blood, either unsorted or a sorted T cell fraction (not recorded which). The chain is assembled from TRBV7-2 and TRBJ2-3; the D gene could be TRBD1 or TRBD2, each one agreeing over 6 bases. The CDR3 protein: CASTSPIRNGGPDTQYF. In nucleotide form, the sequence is TGTGCCAGCACCTCGCCGATTCGGAACGGGGGCCCAGATACGCAGTATTTT.